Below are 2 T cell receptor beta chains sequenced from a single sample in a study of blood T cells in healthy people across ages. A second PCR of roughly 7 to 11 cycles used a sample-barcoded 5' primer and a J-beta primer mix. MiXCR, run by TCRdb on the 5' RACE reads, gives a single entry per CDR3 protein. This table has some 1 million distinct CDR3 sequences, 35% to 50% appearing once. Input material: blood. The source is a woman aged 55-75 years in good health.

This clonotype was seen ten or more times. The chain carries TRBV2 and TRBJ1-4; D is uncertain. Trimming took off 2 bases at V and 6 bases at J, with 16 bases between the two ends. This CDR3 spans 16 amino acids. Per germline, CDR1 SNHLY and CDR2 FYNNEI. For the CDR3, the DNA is TGTGCCAGCAGTGAAAACTGGCCGTATGGCCATGAAAAACTGTTTTTT. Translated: CASSENWPYGHEKLFF.

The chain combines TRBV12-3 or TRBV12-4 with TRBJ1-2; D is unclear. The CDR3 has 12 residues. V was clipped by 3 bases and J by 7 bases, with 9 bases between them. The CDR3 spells CASSFAEGGYTF. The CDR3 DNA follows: TGTGCCAGCAGTTTCGCGGAAGGTGGCTACACCTTC.